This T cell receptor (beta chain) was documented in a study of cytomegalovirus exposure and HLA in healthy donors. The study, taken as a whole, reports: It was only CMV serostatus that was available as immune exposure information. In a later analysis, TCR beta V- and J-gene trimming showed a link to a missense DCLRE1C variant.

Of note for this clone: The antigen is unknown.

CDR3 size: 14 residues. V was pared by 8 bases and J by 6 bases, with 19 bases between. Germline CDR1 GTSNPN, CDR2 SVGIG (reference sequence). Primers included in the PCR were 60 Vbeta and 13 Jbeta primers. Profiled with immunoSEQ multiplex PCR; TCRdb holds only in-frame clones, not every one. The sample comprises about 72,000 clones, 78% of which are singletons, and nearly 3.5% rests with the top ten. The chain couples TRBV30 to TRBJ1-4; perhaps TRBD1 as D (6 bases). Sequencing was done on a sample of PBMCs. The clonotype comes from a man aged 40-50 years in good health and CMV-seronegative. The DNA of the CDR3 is TGTGCCCTCTTTACCTGGGACAAGGATGAAAAACTGTTTTTT. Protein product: CALFTWDKDEKLFF.